The 22 T cell receptor beta chains below come from one sample, sequenced in a study of T cell repertoires in cytomegalovirus infection. TCRdb reprocessed the reads via MiXCR and lists one record per CDR3 protein. The top ten hold roughly 15% of the sample, which has a few hundred thousand distinct CDR3 sequences, approximately 9.1% seen once. Sequenced sample: PBMCs. These TCRs come from a human donor in good health (CMV status not recorded). Some clones in this sample may be carry-over from other donors' samples.

This clonotype was recorded many times. The rearrangement links TRBV6-2 or TRBV6-3 to TRBJ1-5; 7 nucleotides line up with TRBD1. The CDR3 spans 14 residues. Germline lookup yields CDR1 MNHEY and CDR2 SVGEGT. Trimming took 6 bases from V and 4 from J; bases not matched to a gene: 6. CDR3 sequence reads: CASSWDSLNQPQHF. The CDR3 nucleotides read TGTGCCAGCAGCTGGGACAGCCTAAATCAGCCCCAGCATTTT.

This clonotype was counted many times. This rearrangement joins TRBV7-8 to TRBJ1-5; TRBD1 matches 9 bases. The CDR3 contains 16 residues. The germline gives CDR1 SGHVS, CDR2 FQNEAQ. The V and J ends lost 5 bases and 2 bases, in that order; junction bases with no gene match: 7. The DNA of the CDR3 is TGTGCCAGCAGCGGGACAGGGATCCTAGGCAATCAGCCCCAGCATTTT. Translation gives CASSGTGILGNQPQHF.

This clonotype was seen many times. V and J are TRBV4-3 and TRBJ1-5; D remains unclear. V was shortened by 2 bases and J by 7 bases, with 15 bases between the two germline ends. Germline CDR1 reads LGHNA; CDR2 reads YSLEER. This CDR3 comprises 15 residues. Here the CDR3 reads CASSQSYEARQPQHF. CDR3 in DNA: TGCGCCAGCAGCCAAAGCTACGAGGCTAGACAGCCCCAGCATTTT.

This clonotype has a count of ten or more. The DNA for the CDR3 is TGTGCCAGCAGCTCGCTAGCGGGGGCACCGGGATCCACTTGGGGGACAGATACGCAGTATTTT. Translating gives CASSSLAGAPGSTWGTDTQYF. V gene TRBV7-2 combines with J gene TRBJ2-3; 10 nucleotides line up with TRBD2. The germline V gene has CDR1 SGHTA and CDR2 FQGNSA. Trimming at V came to 4 bases and at J to 3 bases, leaving 22 bases not matched to a gene. The CDR3 extends over 21 amino acids.

This clonotype was counted a few times. The chain combines TRBV4-1 with TRBJ2-3; D gene uncertain. V was cut by 4 bases and J by 3 bases, with 8 bases left in between. CDR3 length equals 13 residues. The germline V gene has CDR1 MGHRA and CDR2 YSYEKL. In DNA, the CDR3 is TGCGCCAGCAGCCTCATACGTACAGATACGCAGTATTTT. The encoded protein is CASSLIRTDTQYF.

This clonotype was counted many times. The chain employs TRBV7-2 and TRBJ1-1; D not resolved. Germline V gene data show CDR1 as SGHTA and CDR2 as FQGNSA. This CDR3 spans 14 amino acids. Trimming shortened V by 5 bases and J by 5 bases, and 15 bases separated the two germline ends. CDR3 sequence reads: CASSEIPLGTEAFF. CDR3 nucleotide sequence: TGTGCCAGCAGCGAGATCCCCCTGGGGACTGAAGCTTTCTTT.

There are many counts of this clonotype. The chain is built from TRBV27 and TRBJ2-5; D gene ambiguous. The CDR3 contains 15 residues. Deletions cut 8 bases from V and 7 bases from J, with 23 bases between. Germline V gene lookup returns CDR1 MNHEY and CDR2 SMNVEV (reference sequence). The CDR3 sequence is CASRMLDRPHGTQYF. The CDR3, as DNA: TGTGCCAGCCGAATGCTAGACCGACCCCACGGGACCCAGTACTTC.

This clonotype was found many times. The chain carries TRBV28 and TRBJ2-5; D tentatively fits TRBD1 or TRBD2 (5 bases each). The V and J ends lost 5 bases and 5 bases respectively, with 15 bases between them. CDR1 and CDR2 (germline): MDHEN, SYDVKM. The CDR3 has 14 amino acids. The CDR3 loop is CASSLRARGETQYF. CDR3 sequence (DNA): TGTGCCAGCAGTCTCAGGGCGCGAGGGGAGACCCAGTACTTC.

This clonotype was found many times. The chain uses TRBV15 and TRBJ2-1; 10 bases are a match to TRBD1. Trimming removed 5 bases from V and 7 bases from J; junction bases left unmatched: 8. This CDR3 region has 15 residues. Germline values: CDR1 LNHNV, CDR2 YYDKDF (reference sequence). The CDR3 bases are TGTGCCACCAGCTCCCGGACAGGGGGAGGTAATGAGCAGTTCTTC. This gives the protein CATSSRTGGGNEQFF.

The sample holds many counts of this clonotype. The chain uses TRBV7-2 and TRBJ2-2, with D perhaps assigned TRBD1 or TRBD2 (5 bases each). CDR3 length: 15 amino acids. V was cut by 7 bases and J by 1 base, with 13 bases left in between. Per the germline V gene, CDR1 is SGHTA and CDR2 is FQGNSA. The DNA of the CDR3 is TGTGCCAGCAACAAGCTTGGGGGGAACACCGGGGAGCTGTTTTTT. Translated, it gives CASNKLGGNTGELFF.

This clonotype was detected ten times or more. The rearrangement joins TRBV7-2 to TRBJ2-7, with TRBD1 identical over 9 bases. CDR1 is SGHTA, CDR2 FQGNSA, per germline. This CDR3 is built from 15 residues. V trimming: 0 bases; J trimming: 4 bases; junction bases outside the gene matches: 4. Here the CDR3 reads CASSLAQGATYEQYF. The CDR3, as DNA: TGTGCCAGCAGCTTAGCACAGGGGGCAACTTACGAGCAGTACTTC.

The CDR3 DNA sequence: TGTGCCAGCAGCGATGGGCCACTTCCTAATCAGCCCCAGCATTTT. It is translated as CASSDGPLPNQPQHF. The rearrangement joins TRBV9 to TRBJ1-5; D gene ambiguous. This CDR3 spans 15 amino acids. The germline V gene encodes CDR1 SGDLS and CDR2 YYNGEE. Trimming left V 3 bases short and J 4 bases short, with 14 bases between.

This clonotype was detected many times. This sequence joins TRBV28 and TRBJ1-1; D is uncertain. Germline V gene sequence: CDR1 MDHEN, CDR2 SYDVKM. This CDR3 spans 15 amino acids. The V end was cut by 3 bases, the J end by 0 bases, with 11 bases between. CDR3 loop: CASSLGGQMNTEAFF. The DNA of the CDR3 is TGTGCCAGCAGTTTGGGCGGTCAAATGAACACTGAAGCTTTCTTT.

This clonotype was seen a handful of times. This chain uses TRBV6-2 or TRBV6-3 with TRBJ2-7; a weak D match, TRBD1 (5 bases). The CDR3 spans 14 residues. V lost 7 bases and J 2 bases, leaving 15 bases between the germline ends. Germline V lookup: CDR1 MNHEY, CDR2 SVGEGT. CDR3 bases: TGTGCCAGCACCCTCTCAAGGGGTCCCTACGAGCAGTACTTC. This translates into CASTLSRGPYEQYF.

This clonotype was seen repeatedly, ten times or more. V gene TRBV20-1 combines with J gene TRBJ1-2; 9 nucleotides match TRBD1. CDR3 size: 15 residues. Germline V gives CDR1 DFQATT, CDR2 SNEGSKA (reference sequence). The V and J ends lost 0 bases and 3 bases, in that order; junction bases with no gene match: 5. The CDR3 here is CSARDGQGYDYGYTF. The CDR3 nucleotides are TGCAGTGCTAGAGACGGACAGGGGTACGACTATGGCTACACCTTC.

The rearrangement uses TRBV28 and TRBJ1-5; D not certain. Germline V CDR1 and CDR2: MDHEN, SYDVKM. The CDR3 contains 15 residues. Trimming shortened V by 8 bases and J by 2 bases, and 16 bases separated the two germline ends. The DNA of the CDR3 is TGTGCCAGCCTCTCCTGGCCGGGTGGCAATCAGCCCCAGCATTTT. This sequence encodes CASLSWPGGNQPQHF.

This clonotype appeared a single time. The CDR3 does not end in the conserved phenylalanine or tryptophan, so this is likely a read error. The chain combines TRBV19 with TRBJ2-5; 10 bases match TRBD2. Per the germline V gene, CDR1 is LNHDA and CDR2 is SQIVND (reference sequence). The junction had 4 bases not matched to a gene; V was cut back by 8 bases and J by 4 bases. The CDR3 runs 13 residues. In DNA form, the CDR3 reads TGTGCCAGTGCTAGCGGGGGTTTAGAGACCCAGTACTCC. It yields the protein CASASGGLETQYS.

There are many counts of this clonotype. V is TRBV7-2 and J is TRBJ2-3; D remains unclear. The V gene's germline CDR1 is SGHTA and CDR2 FQGNSA. The CDR3 contains 15 residues. V gave up 2 bases and J gave up 6 bases, with 15 bases separating them. The CDR3 loop is CASSLRPLDGDTQYF. CDR3 sequence (DNA): TGTGCCAGCAGCTTAAGACCCCTCGACGGGGATACGCAGTATTTT.

This clonotype was seen ten or more times. J is TRBJ2-1 and V is TRBV7-2, with 7 bases that match TRBD1. This CDR3 spans 17 amino acids. CDR1 is SGHTA and CDR2 is FQGNSA in the germline V gene. With 1 base clipped from V and 4 bases from J, the junction kept 10 bases outside the gene matches. CDR3 amino acids: CASSLVLQGFRYNEQFF. Written as DNA, the CDR3 is TGTGCCAGCAGCTTAGTCTTACAGGGGTTCAGATACAATGAGCAGTTCTTC.

J is TRBJ1-3 and V is TRBV19; D remains unclear. This CDR3 comprises 14 residues. Trimming cost V 0 bases and J 4 bases, with 7 bases left between them. From germline, CDR1 is LNHDA and CDR2 SQIVND (reference sequence). This chain's CDR3 is CASSIEPHGNTIYF. In nucleotides, the CDR3 is TGTGCCAGTAGTATAGAACCACACGGAAACACCATATATTTT.

This clonotype was detected many times. The V and J genes are TRBV6-2 or TRBV6-3 and TRBJ2-7, with D perhaps TRBD1 (6 bases). V dropped 6 bases and J dropped 4 bases, with 10 bases sitting between them. The germline V gene has CDR1 MNHEY and CDR2 SVGEGT. CDR3 size: 12 residues. The chain's CDR3 is CASRTGTYEQYF. The CDR3 coding sequence is TGTGCCAGCAGAACCGGGACATACGAGCAGTACTTC.

This clonotype showed up many times. The gene calls are TRBV7-2 and TRBJ2-7; 7 positions agree with TRBD2. V was clipped by 5 bases and J by 2 bases; unmatched bases: 9. This CDR3 is 15 amino acids long. Germline lookup yields CDR1 SGHTA and CDR2 FQGNSA. The CDR3 spells CASSPSGGYTYEQYF. DNA of the CDR3: TGTGCCAGCAGCCCGTCGGGGGGTTACACCTACGAGCAGTACTTC.